This is a list of T cell receptor beta chains from one sample in a study of cytomegalovirus exposure and HLA in healthy donors. Clones were sequenced by immunoSEQ multiplex PCR, and TCRdb holds only the in-frame ones, with some missing. The data hold 140,000 to 150,000 clones, with around 79% observed a single time. Material: PBMCs. The receptors shown here come from a male donor in good health and CMV-seronegative. Both conserved end residues are part of each CDR3.

TRBV6-5	TRBJ2-5	CASSYSPSKETQYF
TRBV7-6	TRBJ2-7	CASSPGTSGGWEQYF
TRBV7-9	TRBJ2-2	CASSKDTTIPGELFF
TRBV6-6	TRBJ2-1	CASSQPPGTSNEQFF
TRBV18	TRBJ1-1	CASSPRSQGAGEAFF
TRBV4-1	TRBJ2-1	CASSQTTSSDYNEQFF
TRBV27	TRBJ1-5	CASSSLDRAYQPQHF
TRBV11-3	TRBJ2-6	CASSPPTGPGANGLTF
TRBV9	TRBJ2-1	CASSPWRDRGREQFF
TRBV9	TRBJ1-6	CASSVGTGDRAFSPLHF
TRBV5-5	TRBJ1-1	CASSFVGGLSTEAFF
TRBV15	TRBJ1-4	CATSSFQGAHEKLFF
TRBV10-2	TRBJ2-3	CASSPTSGSTDTQYF
TRBV11-2	TRBJ2-1	CASSGHPDYNEQFF
TRBV9	TRBJ2-1	CASSVVSGGEQFF
TRBV25-1	TRBJ1-3	CASSSPWGAGAEGNTIYF
TRBV4-2	TRBJ2-7	CASSQWTGQQYF
TRBV7-9	TRBJ2-3	CASSDSDTTDTQYF
TRBV7-8	TRBJ1-2	CASSSQVPVDGYTF
TRBV29-1	TRBJ2-7	CSVARTSGSDEQYF
TRBV5-5	TRBJ2-1	CASSQTTKEFF
TRBV9	TRBJ1-1	CASSVGVDTEAFF